A selection of T cell receptor beta chains follows, all from one sample in a study of Tregs in tolerant kidney transplant recipients. Libraries were prepared by immunoSEQ multiplex PCR; TCRdb keeps only in-frame clonotypes and omits some of them. This sample carries 75,000 to 85,000 clones, approximately 89% of them seen once, and the ten largest clones take 0.3% to 0.4%. Sequences were derived from Tregs from blood, sampled before the transplant. The source is a human donor who received a combined kidney and bone marrow transplant. Each CDR3 is given with its conserved first and last residue. D genes are given only for firm matches. The size entry is marked missing in some rows and otherwise reads once, few, many or a size class.

J	length	D	V	size	CDR3	DNA
TRBJ2-5	15	TRBD2	TRBV28	.	CASSLTRTSGGTQYF	TGTGCCAGCAGTTTAACCCGGACTAGCGGGGGGACCCAGTACTTC
TRBJ2-7	14	TRBD1	TRBV6-1	.	CASRDTGGTYEQYF	TGTGCCAGCAGGGACACAGGGGGCACCTACGAGCAGTACTTC
TRBJ2-3	15	TRBD1	TRBV5-1	.	CASSPTGSTTDTQYF	TGCGCCAGCAGCCCGACAGGGAGTACCACAGATACGCAGTATTTT
TRBJ2-3	14	.	TRBV28	.	CASSFPDSTDTQYF	TGTGCCAGCAGTTTCCCAGATAGCACAGATACGCAGTATTTT
TRBJ2-1	15	TRBD2	TRBV7-7	.	CASSLGRAGYNEQFF	TGTGCTAGCAGCCTGGGGAGGGCCGGCTACAATGAGCAGTTCTTC
TRBJ2-2	15	TRBD2	TRBV6-1	.	CAGRLTLAGTGELFF	TGTGCCGGGAGACTAACATTAGCGGGCACCGGGGAGCTGTTTTTT
TRBJ2-3	15	TRBD1	TRBV5-1	.	CASSPGTGNTDTQYF	TGCGCCAGCAGCCCCGGGACAGGGAACACAGATACGCAGTATTTT
TRBJ2-5	14	.	TRBV7-2	.	CASSFTGGQETQYF	TGTGCCAGCAGCTTTACGGGCGGGCAAGAGACCCAGTACTTC
TRBJ2-5	16	TRBD2	TRBV18	.	CASSPIAGSTQETQYF	TGTGCCAGCTCACCTATAGCGGGATCGACTCAAGAGACCCAGTACTTC
TRBJ2-7	16	.	TRBV5-4	.	CASSLRVVGGGDEQYF	TGTGCCAGCAGCTTGAGGGTTGTGGGGGGTGGCGACGAGCAGTACTTC
TRBJ2-3	16	.	TRBV5-1	.	CASSPRGTGATDTQYF	TGCGCCAGCAGCCCCAGGGGGACGGGAGCAACAGATACGCAGTATTTT
TRBJ1-2	13	.	TRBV18	.	CASSPTGNYGYTF	TGTGCCAGCTCGCCCACAGGGAACTATGGCTACACCTTC
TRBJ1-3	16	TRBD1	TRBV2	.	CASRKATGGTGNTIYF	TGTGCCAGCAGGAAAGCGACAGGGGGGACCGGAAACACCATATATTTT
TRBJ2-5	15	TRBD2	TRBV5-1	.	CASSLVGRAGGTQYF	TGCGCCAGCAGCTTGGTCGGGAGGGCCGGGGGGACCCAGTACTTC
TRBJ2-1	17	TRBD2	TRBV28	once	CASSLSGTSGRNGEQFF	TGTGCCAGCAGTTTATCCGGGACTAGCGGGAGGAACGGTGAGCAGTTCTTC
TRBJ1-3	13	.	TRBV6-5	.	CASSRTSGNTIYF	TGTGCCAGCAGTCGGACATCTGGAAACACCATATATTTT
TRBJ2-3	15	.	TRBV19	.	CASSIMGVSTDTQYF	TGTGCCAGTAGTATAATGGGCGTTAGCACAGATACGCAGTATTTT
TRBJ1-5	14	TRBD1	TRBV6-1	.	CASSAGTEYQPQHF	TGTGCCAGCAGTGCCGGGACAGAGTATCAGCCCCAGCATTTT
TRBJ2-7	15	TRBD2	TRBV5-1	.	CASSLTSGGSYEQYF	TGCGCCAGCAGCTTAACTAGCGGTGGGTCCTACGAGCAGTACTTC